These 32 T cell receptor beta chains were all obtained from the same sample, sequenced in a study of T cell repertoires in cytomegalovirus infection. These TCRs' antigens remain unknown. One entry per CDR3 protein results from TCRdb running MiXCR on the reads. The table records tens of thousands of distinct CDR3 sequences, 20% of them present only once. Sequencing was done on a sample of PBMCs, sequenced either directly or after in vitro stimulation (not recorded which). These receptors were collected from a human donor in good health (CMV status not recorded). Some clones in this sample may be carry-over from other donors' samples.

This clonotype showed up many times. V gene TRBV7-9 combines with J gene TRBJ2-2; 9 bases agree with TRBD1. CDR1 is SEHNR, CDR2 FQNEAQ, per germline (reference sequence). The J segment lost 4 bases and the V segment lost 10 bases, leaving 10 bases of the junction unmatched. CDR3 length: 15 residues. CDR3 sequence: CAIPPRDRVTGELFF. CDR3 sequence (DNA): TGTGCCATCCCCCCCCGGGACAGGGTCACCGGGGAGCTGTTTTTT.

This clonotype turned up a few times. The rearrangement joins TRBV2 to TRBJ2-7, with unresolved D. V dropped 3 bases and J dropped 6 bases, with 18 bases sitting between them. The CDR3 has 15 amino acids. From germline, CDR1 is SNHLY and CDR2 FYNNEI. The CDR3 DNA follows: TGTGCCAGCAGTGACAGGTACCCAATATTGGTCGAGCAGTACTTC. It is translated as CASSDRYPILVEQYF. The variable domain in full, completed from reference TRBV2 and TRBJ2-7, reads EPEVTQTPSHQVTQMGQEVILRCVPISNHLYFYWYRQILGQKVEFLVSFYNNEISEKSEIFDDQFSVERPDGSNFTLKIRSTKLEDSAMYFCASSDRYPILVEQYFGPGTRLTVT.

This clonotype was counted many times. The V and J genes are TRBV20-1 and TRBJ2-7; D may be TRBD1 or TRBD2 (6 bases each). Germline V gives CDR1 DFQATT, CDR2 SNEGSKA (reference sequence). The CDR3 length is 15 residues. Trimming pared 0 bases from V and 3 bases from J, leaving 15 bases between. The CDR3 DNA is TGCAGTGCTAGAGACCAGAGGGGGGCCTTCTACGAGCAGTACTTC. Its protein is CSARDQRGAFYEQYF.

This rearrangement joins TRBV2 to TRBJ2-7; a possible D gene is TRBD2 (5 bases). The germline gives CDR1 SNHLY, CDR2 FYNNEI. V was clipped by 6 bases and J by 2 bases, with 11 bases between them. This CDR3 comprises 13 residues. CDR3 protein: CASRRASTYEQYF. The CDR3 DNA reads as TGTGCCAGCAGGAGGGCGTCCACCTACGAGCAGTACTTC. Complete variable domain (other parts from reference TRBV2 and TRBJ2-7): EPEVTQTPSHQVTQMGQEVILRCVPISNHLYFYWYRQILGQKVEFLVSFYNNEISEKSEIFDDQFSVERPDGSNFTLKIRSTKLEDSAMYFCASRRASTYEQYFGPGTRLTVT.

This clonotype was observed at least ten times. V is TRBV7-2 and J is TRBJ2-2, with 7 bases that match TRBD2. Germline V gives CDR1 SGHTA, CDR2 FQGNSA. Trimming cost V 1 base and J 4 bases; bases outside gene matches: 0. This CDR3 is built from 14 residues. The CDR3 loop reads CASSLERGTGELFF. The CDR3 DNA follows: TGTGCCAGCAGCTTAGAGCGGGGCACCGGGGAGCTGTTTTTT.

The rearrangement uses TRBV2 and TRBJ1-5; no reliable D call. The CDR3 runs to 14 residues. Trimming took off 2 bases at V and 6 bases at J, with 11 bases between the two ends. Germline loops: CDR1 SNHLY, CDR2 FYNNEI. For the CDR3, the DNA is TGTGCCAGCAGTGAAAGGGCTGAAGGTCAGCCCCAGCATTTT. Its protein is CASSERAEGQPQHF.

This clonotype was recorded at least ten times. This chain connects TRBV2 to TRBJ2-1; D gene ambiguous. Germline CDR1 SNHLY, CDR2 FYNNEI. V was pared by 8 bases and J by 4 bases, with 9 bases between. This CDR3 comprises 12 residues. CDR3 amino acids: CASGRDYNEQFF. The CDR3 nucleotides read TGTGCCAGCGGTAGGGATTACAATGAGCAGTTCTTC.

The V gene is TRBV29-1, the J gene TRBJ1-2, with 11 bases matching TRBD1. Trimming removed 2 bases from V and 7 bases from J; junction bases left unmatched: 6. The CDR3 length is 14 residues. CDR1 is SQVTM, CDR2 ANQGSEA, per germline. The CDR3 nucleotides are TGCAGCGTTGAACCCTTGGGGACAGGGGGTGGCTACACCTTC. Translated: CSVEPLGTGGGYTF.

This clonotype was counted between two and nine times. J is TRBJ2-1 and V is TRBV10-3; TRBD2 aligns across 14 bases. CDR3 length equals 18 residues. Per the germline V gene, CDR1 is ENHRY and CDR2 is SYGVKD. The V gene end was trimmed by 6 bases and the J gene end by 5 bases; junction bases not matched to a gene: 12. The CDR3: CAISKNPPGLAGDNEQFF. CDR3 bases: TGTGCCATCAGCAAAAACCCCCCGGGACTAGCGGGGGACAATGAGCAGTTCTTC.

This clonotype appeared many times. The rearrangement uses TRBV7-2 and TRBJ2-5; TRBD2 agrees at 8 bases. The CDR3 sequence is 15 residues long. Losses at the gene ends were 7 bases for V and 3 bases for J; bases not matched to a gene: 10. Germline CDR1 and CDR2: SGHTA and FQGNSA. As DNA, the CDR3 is TGTGCCAGCACGTCCCCCCTAGCGGGCGAAGAGACCCAGTACTTC. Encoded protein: CASTSPLAGEETQYF.

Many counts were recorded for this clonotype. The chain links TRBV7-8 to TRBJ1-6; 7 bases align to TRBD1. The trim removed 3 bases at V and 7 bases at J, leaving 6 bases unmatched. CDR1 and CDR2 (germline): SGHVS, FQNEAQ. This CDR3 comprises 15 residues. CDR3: CASSFRDRQNSPLHF. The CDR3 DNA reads TGTGCCAGCAGCTTCCGGGACAGACAAAATTCACCCCTCCACTTT.

DNA of the CDR3: TGCAGTGTTGGGGGACCGTCCTACGAGCAGTACTTC. As protein: CSVGGPSYEQYF. V is TRBV20-1 and J is TRBJ2-7, with D possibly called TRBD1 or TRBD2 (5 bases each). V lost 7 bases and J 1 base, leaving 11 bases between the germline ends. This CDR3 is 12 amino acids long. CDR1 DFQATT and CDR2 SNEGSKA come from the germline V gene (reference sequence).

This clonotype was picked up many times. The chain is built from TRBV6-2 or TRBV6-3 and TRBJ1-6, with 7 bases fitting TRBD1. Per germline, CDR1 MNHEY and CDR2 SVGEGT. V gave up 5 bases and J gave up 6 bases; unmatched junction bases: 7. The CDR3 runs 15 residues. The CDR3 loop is CASSRQGPTNSPLHF. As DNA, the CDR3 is TGTGCCAGCAGTCGACAGGGACCGACTAATTCACCCCTCCACTTT.

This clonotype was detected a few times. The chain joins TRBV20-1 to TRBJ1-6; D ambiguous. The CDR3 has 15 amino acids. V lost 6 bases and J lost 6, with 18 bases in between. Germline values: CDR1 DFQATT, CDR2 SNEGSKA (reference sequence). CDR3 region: CSALDPLGRNSPLHF. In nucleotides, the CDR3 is TGCAGTGCCCTGGACCCCCTAGGTCGTAATTCACCCCTCCACTTT.

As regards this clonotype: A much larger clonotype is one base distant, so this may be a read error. DNA of the CDR3: TGTGCCAGCAGCGGAAGGGGACGGAGCTACGAGCAGTACTTC. It yields the protein CASSGRGRSYEQYF. V and J are TRBV3-1 and TRBJ2-7, with D perhaps being TRBD1 or TRBD2 (5 bases each). CDR3 length: 14 amino acids. The germline CDR1 and CDR2 sequences are LGHDT and YNNKEL (reference sequence). Trimming pared 5 bases from V and 3 bases from J, leaving 14 bases between.

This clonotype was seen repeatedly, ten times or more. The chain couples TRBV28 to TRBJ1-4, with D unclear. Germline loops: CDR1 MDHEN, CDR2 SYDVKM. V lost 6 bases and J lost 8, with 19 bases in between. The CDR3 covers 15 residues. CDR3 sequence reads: CASRTQIKMREKLFF. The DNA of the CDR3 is TGTGCCAGCAGAACCCAAATTAAGATGCGGGAAAAACTGTTTTTT.

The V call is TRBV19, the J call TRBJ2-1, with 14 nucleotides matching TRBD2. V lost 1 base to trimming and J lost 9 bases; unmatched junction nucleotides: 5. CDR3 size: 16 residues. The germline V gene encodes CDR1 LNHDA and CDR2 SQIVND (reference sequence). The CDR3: CASSIGGLAGVTEQFF. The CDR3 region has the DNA TGTGCCAGTAGTATAGGGGGACTAGCGGGAGTCACTGAGCAGTTCTTC.

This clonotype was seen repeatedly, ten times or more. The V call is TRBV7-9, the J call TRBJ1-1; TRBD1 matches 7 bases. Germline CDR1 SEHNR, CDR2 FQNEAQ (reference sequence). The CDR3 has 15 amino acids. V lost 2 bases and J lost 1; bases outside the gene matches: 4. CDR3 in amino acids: CASSLPWTGNTEAFF. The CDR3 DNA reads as TGTGCCAGCAGCTTACCTTGGACAGGGAACACTGAAGCTTTCTTT.

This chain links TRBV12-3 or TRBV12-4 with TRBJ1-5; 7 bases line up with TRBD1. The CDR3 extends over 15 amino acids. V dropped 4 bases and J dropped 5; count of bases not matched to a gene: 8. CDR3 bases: TGTGCCAGCAGTTCCCTCCGGGACAGATATCAGCCCCAGCATTTT. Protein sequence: CASSSLRDRYQPQHF.

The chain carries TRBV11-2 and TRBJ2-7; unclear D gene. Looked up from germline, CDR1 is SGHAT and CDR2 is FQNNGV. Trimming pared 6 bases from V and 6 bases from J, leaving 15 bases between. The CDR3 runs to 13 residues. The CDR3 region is CASRSSFLGEQYF. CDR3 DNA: TGTGCCAGCAGATCCTCATTTCTCGGCGAGCAGTACTTC.

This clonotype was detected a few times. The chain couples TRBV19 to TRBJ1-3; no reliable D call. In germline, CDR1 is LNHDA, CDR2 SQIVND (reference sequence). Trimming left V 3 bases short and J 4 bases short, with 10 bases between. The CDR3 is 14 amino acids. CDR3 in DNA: TGTGCCAGTAGTATGGTTCAGTCGGGAAACACCATATATTTT. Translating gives CASSMVQSGNTIYF.

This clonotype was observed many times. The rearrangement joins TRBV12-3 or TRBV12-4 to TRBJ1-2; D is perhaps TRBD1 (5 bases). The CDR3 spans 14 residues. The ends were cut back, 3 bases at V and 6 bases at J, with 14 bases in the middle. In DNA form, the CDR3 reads TGTGCCAGCAGTTTTTGGCAGGGATCGGATGGCTACACCTTC. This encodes CASSFWQGSDGYTF.

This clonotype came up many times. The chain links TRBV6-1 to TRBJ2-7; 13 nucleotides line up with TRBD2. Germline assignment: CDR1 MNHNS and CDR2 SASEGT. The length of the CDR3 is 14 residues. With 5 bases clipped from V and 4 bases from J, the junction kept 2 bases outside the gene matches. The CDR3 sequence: CASSWTSGSYEQYF. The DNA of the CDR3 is TGTGCCAGCAGTTGGACTAGCGGGAGTTACGAGCAGTACTTC.

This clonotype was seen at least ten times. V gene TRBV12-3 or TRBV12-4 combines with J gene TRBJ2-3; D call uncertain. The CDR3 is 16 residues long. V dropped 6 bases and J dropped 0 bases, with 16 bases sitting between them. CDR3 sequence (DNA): TGTGCCAGCAGCGCCGCCGACTCGATAAGCACAGATACGCAGTATTTT. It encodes CASSAADSISTDTQYF.

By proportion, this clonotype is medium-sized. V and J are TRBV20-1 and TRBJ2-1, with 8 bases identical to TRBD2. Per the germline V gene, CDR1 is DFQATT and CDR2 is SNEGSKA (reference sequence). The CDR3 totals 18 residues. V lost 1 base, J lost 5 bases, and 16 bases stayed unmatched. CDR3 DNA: TGCAGTGCTAGAGGTCTAATTGAGGGACTAGAATTTAACAATGAGCAGTTCTTC. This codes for CSARGLIEGLEFNNEQFF.

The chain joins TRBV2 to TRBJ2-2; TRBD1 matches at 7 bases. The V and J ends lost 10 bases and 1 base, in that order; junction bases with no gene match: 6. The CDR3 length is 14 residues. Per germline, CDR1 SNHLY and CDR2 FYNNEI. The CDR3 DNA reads TGTGCCACCAAGACAGGGATGAACACCGGGGAGCTGTTTTTT. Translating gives CATKTGMNTGELFF.

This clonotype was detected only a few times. CDR3 coding DNA: TGTGCCAGCAGCCTGGGACTAGCGGTTATGTCCTACGAGCAGTACTTC. Its protein product is CASSLGLAVMSYEQYF. The chain links TRBV12-3 or TRBV12-4 to TRBJ2-7; 11 bases agree with TRBD2. This CDR3 contains 16 residues. Trimming removed 6 bases from V and 1 base from J; junction bases left unmatched: 8.

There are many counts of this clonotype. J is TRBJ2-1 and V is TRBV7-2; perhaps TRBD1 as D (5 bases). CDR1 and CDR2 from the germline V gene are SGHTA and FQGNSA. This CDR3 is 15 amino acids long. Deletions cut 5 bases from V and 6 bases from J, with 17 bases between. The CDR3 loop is CASSPQGIRLNEQFF. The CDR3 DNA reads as TGTGCCAGCAGCCCCCAGGGTATCCGACTCAATGAGCAGTTCTTC.

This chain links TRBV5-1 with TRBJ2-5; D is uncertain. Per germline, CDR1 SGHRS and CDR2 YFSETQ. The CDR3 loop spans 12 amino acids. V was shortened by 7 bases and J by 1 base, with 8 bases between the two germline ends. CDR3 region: CASAASQETQYF. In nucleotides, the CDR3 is TGCGCCAGCGCGGCCAGCCAAGAGACCCAGTACTTC. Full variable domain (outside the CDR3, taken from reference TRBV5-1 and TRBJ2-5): KAGVTQTPRYLIKTRGQQVTLSCSPISGHRSVSWYQQTPGQGLQFLFEYFSETQRNKGNFPGRFSGRQFSNSRSEMNVSTLELGDSALYLCASAASQETQYFGPGTRLLVL.

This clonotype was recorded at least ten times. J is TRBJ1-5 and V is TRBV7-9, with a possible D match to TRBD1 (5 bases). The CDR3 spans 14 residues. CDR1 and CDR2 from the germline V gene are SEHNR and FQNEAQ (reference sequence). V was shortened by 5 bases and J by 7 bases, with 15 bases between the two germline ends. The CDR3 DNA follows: TGTGCCAGCAGCCGCGACAGAGAGGGCCAGCCCCAGCATTTT. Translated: CASSRDREGQPQHF.

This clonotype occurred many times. The CDR3 here is CASSEAGRGEKLFF. The CDR3 DNA is TGTGCCAGCAGTGAGGCGGGCAGGGGTGAAAAACTGTTTTTT. The chain combines TRBV2 with TRBJ1-4; D is possibly TRBD1 (6 bases). The CDR3 sequence is 14 residues long. Trimming stripped 3 bases from V and 7 bases from J, with 12 bases between. Germline V CDR1 and CDR2: SNHLY, FYNNEI.

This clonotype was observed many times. CDR3 bases: TGTGCCAGCAGCTTTTCTGGGACTAACACAGATACGCAGTATTTT. Translating it yields CASSFSGTNTDTQYF. The J gene is TRBJ2-3, the V gene TRBV7-2; 7 bases align to TRBD2. V shed 3 bases and J 2 bases; nucleotides not matched to a gene: 5. Germline values: CDR1 SGHTA, CDR2 FQGNSA. This CDR3 spans 15 amino acids.